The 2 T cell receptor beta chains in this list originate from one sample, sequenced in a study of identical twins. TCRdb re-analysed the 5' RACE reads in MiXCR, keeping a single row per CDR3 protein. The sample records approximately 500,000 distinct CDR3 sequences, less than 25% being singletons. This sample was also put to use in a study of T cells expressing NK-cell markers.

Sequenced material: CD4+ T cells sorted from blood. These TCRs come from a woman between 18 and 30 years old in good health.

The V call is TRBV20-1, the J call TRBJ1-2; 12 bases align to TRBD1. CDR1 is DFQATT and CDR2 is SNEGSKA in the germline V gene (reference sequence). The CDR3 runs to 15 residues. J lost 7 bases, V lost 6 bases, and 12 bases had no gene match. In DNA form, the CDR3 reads TGCAGTGCCCGGGACAGGGGGCGTACGGCCCTTGGCTACACCTTC. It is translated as CSARDRGRTALGYTF.

DNA for the CDR3: TGTGCCAGCAGTTTACACCGGTTCTCTGGGGCCAACGTCCTGACTTTC. This sequence encodes CASSLHRFSGANVLTF. The chain recombines TRBV12-3 or TRBV12-4 with TRBJ2-6; the D is unclear. This CDR3 contains 16 residues. Trimming stripped 2 bases from V and 0 bases from J, with 8 bases between.